A single sample is the source of the 30 T cell receptor beta chains below, sequenced in a study of low-dose radiotherapy and immunotherapy resistance in tumors. Covering alpha and beta chains, TRAV- and TRBV-specific primers were used for the first-strand cDNA. A roughly 20-cycle PCR with a constant-region primer and V-primer adapter amplified TCRs. Each CDR3 protein is one row after TCRdb ran MiXCR on the reads. The table records 11,000 or so distinct CDR3 sequences, around three fifths of them present only once. These receptors were obtained from a human donor with advanced metastatic prostate, ovarian, gallbladder or colorectal cancer (not recorded which). This table probably holds off-target reads from a library built for another chain.

V and J are TRBV10-3 and TRBJ2-7; 9 bases fit TRBD2. The CDR3 covers 14 residues. The germline CDR1 and CDR2 sequences are ENHRY and SYGVKD. The J segment lost 6 bases and the V segment lost 8 bases, leaving 11 bases of the junction unmatched. CDR3 coding DNA: TGTGCCATCGGGGGAACGGGACTAGCAGGCGAGCAGTACTTC. Its translation: CAIGGTGLAGEQYF.

The rearrangement links TRBV7-2 to TRBJ2-7, with 9 nucleotides matching TRBD1. After removal of 4 bases from V and 3 bases from J, the junction contained 1 base not matched to a gene. The CDR3 has 13 residues. Germline CDR1 SGHTA, CDR2 FQGNSA. The CDR3 DNA reads as TGTGCCAGCAGCTCGGACAGGGGCTACGAGCAGTACTTC. This codes for CASSSDRGYEQYF.

V usage is TRBV7-2 and J usage is TRBJ1-6; D is unclear. The CDR3 is made up of 17 amino acids. The V gene's germline CDR1 is SGHTA and CDR2 FQGNSA. Trimming left V 5 bases short and J 0 bases short, with 14 bases between. CDR3 protein: CASSPVGGGSYNSPLHF. For the CDR3, the DNA is TGTGCCAGCAGCCCCGTCGGAGGAGGCTCCTATAATTCACCCCTCCACTTT.

Turning to this clonotype: Compared with germline, one end of the junction differs, possibly owing to a read error. The chain has TRBV7-9 and TRBJ1-1; 12 nucleotides align to TRBD1. The CDR3 spans 13 residues. CDR1 and CDR2 (germline): SEHNR, FQNEAQ (reference sequence). The CDR3 DNA sequence: TGTGCCAGCAGGGGACAGGGGGCCACTGAAGCCTTCTTT. Its protein product is CASRGQGATEAFF.

The CDR3 reads CASQHSYEQYF. The CDR3 nucleotides read TGTGCCAGCCAACACAGCTACGAGCAGTACTTC. V is TRBV19 and J is TRBJ2-7; D uncertain. CDR1 is LNHDA and CDR2 is SQIVND in the germline V gene (reference sequence). The CDR3 runs to 11 residues. V lost 9 bases and J lost 3, with 9 bases in between.

CDR3 bases: TGCGCCAGCAACTCCGGGACAGGGGGCGCTGGCAATGAAAAACTGTTTTTT. Translated: CASNSGTGGAGNEKLFF. This chain links TRBV23-1 with TRBJ1-4, with 12 bases identical to TRBD1. TRBV23-1 is noted as an ORF with a role that remains uncertain. J was trimmed by 5 bases and V by 7 bases; bases with no gene match: 11. This CDR3 contains 17 residues.

This clonotype has just a few counts. V is TRBV12-3 or TRBV12-4 and J is TRBJ2-7, with 8 nucleotides matching TRBD2. The CDR3 extends over 16 amino acids. Unmatched junction bases numbered 7, after V lost 3 bases and J lost 0 bases. The CDR3 region has the DNA TGTGCCAGCAGTTTTTGGACTAGCAGGAGCTCCTACGAGCAGTACTTC. It translates to CASSFWTSRSSYEQYF.

This rearrangement joins TRBV29-1 to TRBJ1-1; 7 bases agree with TRBD1. CDR1 is SQVTM, CDR2 ANQGSEA, per germline. The V and J ends lost 7 bases and 5 bases, in that order; junction bases with no gene match: 13. The CDR3 has 14 amino acids. The CDR3 nucleotides are TGCAGCGCTATGGACAGGTCGAGTCGGACTGAAGCTTTCTTT. Translation gives CSAMDRSSRTEAFF.

Only one count was recorded for this clonotype. The CDR3 coding sequence is TGCAGTGCTAGTCTCCAGGGTACTAACTATGGCTACACCTTC. This translates into CSASLQGTNYGYTF. The chain links TRBV20-1 to TRBJ1-2; weak D call: TRBD1 (5 bases). Germline CDR1 is DFQATT and CDR2 is SNEGSKA (reference sequence). V was shortened by 3 bases and J by 0 bases, with 11 bases between the two germline ends. This CDR3 has 14 residues.

This rearrangement joins TRBV4-3 to TRBJ1-1; D gene unclear. CDR3 length equals 14 residues. V shed 4 bases and J shed 2 bases, with 11 bases lying between them. Germline V CDR1 and CDR2: LGHNA, YSLEER. Here the CDR3 DNA reads TGCGCCAGCAGCCTGCAATATTCCAACACTGAAGCTTTCTTT. This sequence encodes CASSLQYSNTEAFF.

This rearrangement joins TRBV3-1 to TRBJ2-7; D gene uncertain. The ends were cut back, 1 base at V and 0 bases at J, with 7 bases in the middle. The CDR3 is 14 residues long. Germline CDR1 reads LGHDT; CDR2 reads YNNKEL (reference sequence). The CDR3 loop reads CASSQGSTSYEQYF. The DNA of the CDR3 is TGTGCCAGCAGCCAAGGATCGACCTCCTACGAGCAGTACTTC.

The chain combines TRBV28 with TRBJ2-5; 13 bases fit TRBD2. Germline V gene sequence: CDR1 MDHEN, CDR2 SYDVKM. This CDR3 spans 16 amino acids. After removal of 3 bases from V and 3 bases from J, the junction contained 4 bases not matched to a gene. CDR3 amino acids: CASSFWTSGREETQYF. The CDR3 DNA follows: TGTGCCAGCAGTTTTTGGACTAGCGGGAGAGAAGAGACCCAGTACTTC.

This clonotype was picked up a small number of times. The chain recombines TRBV2 with TRBJ1-1; D is ambiguous. Germline V gene lookup returns CDR1 SNHLY and CDR2 FYNNEI. V lost 5 bases to trimming and J lost 8 bases, with 12 bases between them. This CDR3 region has 12 residues. CDR3 protein: CASSTLGGEAFF. CDR3 coding DNA: TGTGCCAGCAGTACCCTGGGTGGGGAAGCTTTCTTT.

The chain is built from TRBV24-1 and TRBJ2-7; D tentatively reads TRBD1 or TRBD2 (5 bases each). The CDR3 spans 15 residues. V was pared by 8 bases and J by 2 bases, with 18 bases between. CDR1 and CDR2 (germline): KGHDR, SFDVKD. The CDR3: CATTKADRDPYEQYF. The CDR3 bases are TGTGCCACCACCAAAGCGGACCGGGACCCCTACGAGCAGTACTTC.

The chain employs TRBV20-1 and TRBJ2-5; no firm D call. The CDR3 consists of 13 residues. V was clipped by 5 bases and J by 4 bases, with 14 bases between them. CDR1 DFQATT and CDR2 SNEGSKA come from the germline V gene (reference sequence). The CDR3 region is CSAPGPDRETQYF. In DNA, the CDR3 is TGCAGTGCTCCGGGCCCCGACCGAGAGACCCAGTACTTC.

The gene calls are TRBV7-8 and TRBJ2-7; TRBD2 matches at 12 bases. Germline loops: CDR1 SGHVS, CDR2 FQNEAQ. This CDR3 is 14 amino acids long. Trimming at V came to 5 bases and at J to 4 bases, leaving 3 bases not matched to a gene. CDR3 region: CASSPLAGGYEQYF. The CDR3 region has the DNA TGTGCCAGCAGCCCACTAGCGGGAGGATACGAGCAGTACTTC.

The chain joins TRBV19 to TRBJ2-5; D is perhaps TRBD1 (6 bases). The V end lost 9 bases, the J end lost 5 bases, and 13 bases lay between the germline ends. CDR1 is LNHDA, CDR2 SQIVND, per germline (reference sequence). The CDR3 totals 12 residues. CDR3 DNA sequence: TGTGCCAGACGAAGGGGGTTGGAGACCCAGTACTTC. This gives the protein CARRRGLETQYF.

The chain has TRBV5-1 and TRBJ2-1; 7 bases map to TRBD1. Germline-derived CDR1 and CDR2 are SGHRS and YFSETQ. This CDR3 region has 15 residues. V gave up 3 bases and J gave up 0 bases; unmatched junction bases: 3. As DNA, the CDR3 is TGCGCCAGCAGCTGGGACAGACCCTCCTACAATGAGCAGTTCTTC. It specifies CASSWDRPSYNEQFF.

This sequence joins TRBV3-1 and TRBJ2-2; 7 bases match TRBD2. This CDR3 comprises 16 residues. Germline V lookup: CDR1 LGHDT, CDR2 YNNKEL (reference sequence). J gave up 1 base and V 1 base, and 3 bases lay outside the gene matches. Written as DNA, the CDR3 is TGTGCCAGCAGCCAAGTGGGACTACGGAACACCGGGGAGCTGTTTTTT. It yields the protein CASSQVGLRNTGELFF.

J is TRBJ1-2 and V is TRBV7-2; D gene uncertain. V was shortened by 1 base and J by 8 bases, with 11 bases between the two germline ends. The CDR3 covers 13 residues. Germline V gene sequence: CDR1 SGHTA, CDR2 FQGNSA. CDR3 region: CASSLGGLQGYTF. The CDR3 coding sequence is TGTGCCAGCAGCTTAGGGGGATTACAAGGCTACACCTTC.

DNA for the CDR3: TGTGCCAGCACTACAACGGACACTGAAGCTTTCTTT. Translation gives CASTTTDTEAFF. The V call is TRBV28, the J call TRBJ1-1; no firm D call. Trimming cost V 7 bases and J 3 bases, with 9 bases left between them. The CDR3 is 12 residues long. Germline CDR1 MDHEN, CDR2 SYDVKM.

The rearrangement joins TRBV5-8 to TRBJ2-6; TRBD1 matches 8 bases. The CDR3 totals 18 residues. Germline V gives CDR1 SGHTS, CDR2 YDEGEE. The ends lost 4 bases at V and 0 bases at J; junction bases unmatched: 9. CDR3 amino acids: CASSKQSRGLSGANVLTF. For the CDR3, the DNA is TGTGCCAGCAGCAAACAATCCAGGGGGCTCTCTGGGGCCAACGTCCTGACTTTC. The full variable domain, in which reference TRBV5-8 and TRBJ2-6 provide the parts outside the CDR3, is EAGVTQSPTHLIKTRGQQATLRCSPISGHTSVYWYQQALGLGLQFLLWYDEGEERNRGNFPPRFSGRQFPNYSSELNVNALELEDSALYLCASSKQSRGLSGANVLTFGAGSRLTVL.

The table lists this clonotype with a few counts. The CDR3 DNA is TGTGCCAGCAGTAACCCGGGACAGGGGGTCCTTGAAGCTTTCTTT. It is translated as CASSNPGQGVLEAFF. This chain links TRBV6-1 with TRBJ1-1, with TRBD1 identical over 11 bases. In germline, CDR1 is MNHNS, CDR2 SASEGT. This CDR3 has 15 residues. Trimming cost V 5 bases and J 7 bases; bases outside gene matches: 9.

The rearrangement links TRBV7-8 to TRBJ1-2; 9 nucleotides line up with TRBD1. Germline V gene sequence: CDR1 SGHVS, CDR2 FQNEAQ. V lost 6 bases to trimming and J lost 1 base; unmatched junction nucleotides: 3. CDR3 length: 14 amino acids. Written as DNA, the CDR3 is TGTGCCAGCAGTCAGACAGGGGGTAACTATGGCTACACCTTC. Its protein is CASSQTGGNYGYTF.

The chain has TRBV24-1 and TRBJ2-6; D is possibly TRBD1 (5 bases). V was cut by 10 bases and J by 0 bases, with 9 bases left in between. Germline values: CDR1 KGHDR, CDR2 SFDVKD. The CDR3 runs 14 residues. The CDR3 coding sequence is TGTGCCACGTTAGACAGCTCTGGGGCCAACGTCCTGACTTTC. Amino acids: CATLDSSGANVLTF.

This clonotype was seen a few times. V is TRBV12-3 or TRBV12-4 and J is TRBJ2-7, with no clear D. The CDR3 is made up of 12 amino acids. V was clipped by 6 bases and J by 5 bases, with 11 bases between them. The CDR3 bases are TGTGCCAGCAGATCAGGCGTAGACGAGCAGTACTTC. Translated, it gives CASRSGVDEQYF.

The sample holds a few counts of this clonotype. The rearrangement links TRBV23-1 to TRBJ1-2, with D possibly TRBD1 on 5 matching bases. TRBV23-1 is recorded as an ORF, its role being uncertain. This CDR3 contains 13 residues. V lost 2 bases and J lost 2, with 6 bases in between. CDR3 in amino acids: CASSQPGNYGYTF. CDR3 nucleotide sequence: TGCGCCAGCAGTCAACCAGGGAACTATGGCTACACCTTC.

The chain has TRBV6-5 and TRBJ1-1, with 9 bases matching TRBD1. The CDR3 spans 16 residues. V lost 5 bases, J lost 1 base, and 8 bases stayed unmatched. The germline gives CDR1 MNHEY, CDR2 SVGAGI. The DNA for the CDR3 is TGTGCCAGCAGTAAGGCCGGGACAGGGAGGAACACTGAAGCTTTCTTT. Translating gives CASSKAGTGRNTEAFF.

J is TRBJ1-2 and V is TRBV3-1; the D gene is possibly TRBD1 (6 bases). The germline V gene has CDR1 LGHDT and CDR2 YNNKEL (reference sequence). Trimming cost V 5 bases and J 8 bases, with 18 bases left between them. This CDR3 spans 14 amino acids. CDR3 region: CASSSSGTRGGYTF. The DNA for the CDR3 is TGTGCCAGCAGCTCGTCCGGGACACGGGGCGGCTACACCTTC.

This rearrangement joins TRBV19 to TRBJ1-2, with D uncertain. The V gene's germline CDR1 is LNHDA and CDR2 SQIVND (reference sequence). Trimming left V 4 bases short and J 6 bases short, with 6 bases between. The CDR3 has 11 amino acids. The CDR3 nucleotides read TGTGCCAGTAGTAACTTCGATGGCTACACCTTC. Its translation: CASSNFDGYTF.